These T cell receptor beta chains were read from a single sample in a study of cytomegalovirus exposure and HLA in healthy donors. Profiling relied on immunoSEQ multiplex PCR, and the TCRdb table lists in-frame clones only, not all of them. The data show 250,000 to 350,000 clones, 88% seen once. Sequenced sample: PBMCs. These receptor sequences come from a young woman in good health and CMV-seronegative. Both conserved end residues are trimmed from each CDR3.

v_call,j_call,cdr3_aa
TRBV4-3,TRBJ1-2,ASSQDRDSYGYT
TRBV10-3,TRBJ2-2,AISVEGLAETGELF
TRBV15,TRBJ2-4,ATAPRLGLASKNIQY
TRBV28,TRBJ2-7,ASSPSYRGSYEQY
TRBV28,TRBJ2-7,ASSGGSAISYEQY
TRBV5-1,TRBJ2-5,ASSLAGSLETQY
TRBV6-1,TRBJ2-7,ASTWTGFSSEQY
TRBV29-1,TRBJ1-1,SVLGGDRKFEAF
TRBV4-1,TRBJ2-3,ASSQDPGDTQY
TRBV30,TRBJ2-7,AWSVGQGRTYEQY
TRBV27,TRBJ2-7,ASSSLSDRRSYEQY
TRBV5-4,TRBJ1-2,ASSLDTVIGYT
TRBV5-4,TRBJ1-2,ASSLFTGSRYGYT
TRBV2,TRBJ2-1,ASSLLAGVDEQF
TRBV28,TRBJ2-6,ASSLTRSTGANVLT
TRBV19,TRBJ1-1,ASSIFNTEAF